A single sample is the source of the 13 T cell receptor beta chains below, sequenced in a study of T cell responses to AZD1222 COVID-19 vaccine. Only in-frame clones appear in the TCRdb table, and some are missing; sequencing was by immunoSEQ multiplex PCR. Among over 100,000 clones listed, approximately 90% were seen once. The input for sequencing was peripheral blood, taken on day 0 of AZD1222 vaccination. These receptors were obtained from an adult in good health.

V and J are TRBV7-9 and TRBJ2-5, with 8 bases that match TRBD1. There are 18 residues in the CDR3. Per the germline V gene, CDR1 is SEHNR and CDR2 is FQNEAQ (reference sequence). J lost 0 bases, V lost 1 base, and 10 bases had no gene match. The CDR3 sequence: CASSLGGWTGLYQETQYF. The CDR3, as DNA: TGTGCCAGCAGCTTAGGGGGCTGGACAGGGCTGTACCAAGAGACCCAGTACTTC. Supplemented by reference TRBV7-9 and TRBJ2-5, the full variable domain reads DTGVSQNPRHKITKRGQNVTFRCDPISEHNRLYWYRQTLGQGPEFLTYFQNEAQLEKSRLLSDRFSAERPKGSFSTLEIQRTEQGDSAMYLCASSLGGWTGLYQETQYFGPGTRLLVL.

The chain is built from TRBV5-3 and TRBJ2-7; D is perhaps TRBD1 (7 bases). TRBV5-3 carries the ORF label, with uncertain function. The CDR3 has 13 residues. V lost 7 bases, J lost 2 bases, and 13 bases lay in between. For the CDR3, the DNA is TGTGCCAGATGGAGGGGGCGAACCTACGAGCAGTACTTC. It specifies CARWRGRTYEQYF.

The chain carries TRBV5-1 and TRBJ1-2; D is perhaps TRBD1 (6 bases). Trimming left V 0 bases short and J 4 bases short, with 13 bases between. CDR1 is SGHRS, CDR2 YFSETQ, per germline. This CDR3 is 15 amino acids long. DNA for the CDR3: TGCGCCAGCAGCTTGGCCGGGGGGCAAAGCTATGGCTACACCTTC. Amino acids: CASSLAGGQSYGYTF. Combining the CDR3 with reference TRBV5-1 and TRBJ1-2 gives the whole variable domain KAGVTQTPRYLIKTRGQQVTLSCSPISGHRSVSWYQQTPGQGLQFLFEYFSETQRNKGNFPGRFSGRQFSNSRSEMNVSTLELGDSALYLCASSLAGGQSYGYTFGSGTRLTVV.

The DNA for the CDR3 is TGTGCCAGCAGCGCGTTTACGGGGATAACCTACAATGAGCAGTTCTTC. Encoded protein: CASSAFTGITYNEQFF. V gene TRBV7-8 combines with J gene TRBJ2-1; D perhaps matches TRBD2 (5 bases). V was cut by 5 bases and J by 2 bases, with 16 bases left in between. CDR1 is SGHVS, CDR2 FQNEAQ, per germline. The CDR3 contains 16 residues.

J is TRBJ1-2 and V is TRBV12-5; D is ambiguous. Germline V gene data show CDR1 as LGHNT and CDR2 as FRNRAP. The CDR3 runs to 13 residues. Trimming cost V 7 bases and J 2 bases, with 11 bases left between them. CDR3 protein: CASVEGSNYGYTF. CDR3 DNA: TGTGCTAGTGTGGAGGGCAGCAACTATGGCTACACCTTC.

J is TRBJ1-2 and V is TRBV10-3; 9 bases are a match to TRBD1. V was pared by 7 bases and J by 7 bases, with 10 bases of the junction left unmatched. Per the germline V gene, CDR1 is ENHRY and CDR2 is SYGVKD. This CDR3 is 14 amino acids long. The CDR3 reads CAINMGQGDGGYTF. In DNA form, the CDR3 reads TGTGCCATCAATATGGGACAGGGAGACGGTGGCTACACCTTC.

The chain links TRBV7-8 to TRBJ1-1, with a weak D call TRBD1 (6 bases). In germline, CDR1 is SGHVS, CDR2 FQNEAQ. The CDR3 contains 16 residues. Trimming pared 1 base from V and 0 bases from J, leaving 12 bases between. For the CDR3, the DNA is TGTGCCAGCAGCTTAGTCAGGGGAGGGATGAACACTGAAGCTTTCTTT. Translating it yields CASSLVRGGMNTEAFF.

The J gene is TRBJ2-7, the V gene TRBV19; D gene unclear. Per the germline V gene, CDR1 is LNHDA and CDR2 is SQIVND (reference sequence). The CDR3 consists of 15 residues. V lost 3 bases and J 2 bases, leaving 14 bases between the germline ends. The CDR3 is CASSIRITAAYEQYF. The CDR3 DNA follows: TGTGCCAGTAGTATTCGGATTACGGCCGCCTACGAGCAGTACTTC.

Turning to this clone: The conserved final phenylalanine or tryptophan is absent from the CDR3, which likely points to a read error. This chain links TRBV6-5 with TRBJ1-6; tentative D call: TRBD1 (5 bases). Germline-derived CDR1 and CDR2 are MNHEY and SVGAGI. The CDR3 extends over 13 amino acids. The V end lost 5 bases, the J end lost 8 bases, and 10 bases lay between the germline ends. CDR3 residues: CASSLGGDSPLHL. DNA of the CDR3: TGTGCCAGCAGTCTGGGGGGAGATTCACCCCTCCACCTT.

This rearrangement joins TRBV7-6 to TRBJ1-1, with D perhaps matching TRBD1 (5 bases). Germline-derived CDR1 and CDR2 are SGHVS and FNYEAQ. This CDR3 is 15 amino acids long. V lost 5 bases, J lost 0 bases, and 13 bases lay in between. The CDR3 DNA is TGTGCCAGCAGCCCGGGACCCCCATTGAACACTGAAGCTTTCTTT. Its protein product is CASSPGPPLNTEAFF.

This clone was seen only once. This chain joins TRBV10-3 and TRBJ2-2; TRBD1 aligns across 9 bases. The germline V gene encodes CDR1 ENHRY and CDR2 SYGVKD. Losses at the gene ends were 6 bases for V and 5 bases for J; bases not matched to a gene: 10. The CDR3 extends over 16 amino acids. CDR3 protein: CAISQYRGPETGELFF. The DNA for the CDR3 is TGTGCCATCAGCCAATACAGGGGGCCCGAAACCGGGGAGCTGTTTTTT.

V and J are TRBV10-3 and TRBJ2-3; D is uncertain. Trimming removed 6 bases at V and 10 bases at J, with 14 bases between. The CDR3 is 12 amino acids. Germline values: CDR1 ENHRY, CDR2 SYGVKD. The CDR3 spells CAIRTDNSPQYF. CDR3 DNA sequence: TGTGCCATCAGAACAGACAATTCACCGCAGTATTTT.

The chain is built from TRBV10-1 and TRBJ1-2; D is unclear. The V gene's germline CDR1 is WNHNN and CDR2 SYGVQD (reference sequence). Trimming took off 2 bases at V and 0 bases at J, with 10 bases between the two ends. The CDR3 totals 15 residues. The CDR3: CASSEGDTTNYGYTF. CDR3 coding DNA: TGCGCCAGCAGTGAGGGCGACACCACTAACTATGGCTACACCTTC.